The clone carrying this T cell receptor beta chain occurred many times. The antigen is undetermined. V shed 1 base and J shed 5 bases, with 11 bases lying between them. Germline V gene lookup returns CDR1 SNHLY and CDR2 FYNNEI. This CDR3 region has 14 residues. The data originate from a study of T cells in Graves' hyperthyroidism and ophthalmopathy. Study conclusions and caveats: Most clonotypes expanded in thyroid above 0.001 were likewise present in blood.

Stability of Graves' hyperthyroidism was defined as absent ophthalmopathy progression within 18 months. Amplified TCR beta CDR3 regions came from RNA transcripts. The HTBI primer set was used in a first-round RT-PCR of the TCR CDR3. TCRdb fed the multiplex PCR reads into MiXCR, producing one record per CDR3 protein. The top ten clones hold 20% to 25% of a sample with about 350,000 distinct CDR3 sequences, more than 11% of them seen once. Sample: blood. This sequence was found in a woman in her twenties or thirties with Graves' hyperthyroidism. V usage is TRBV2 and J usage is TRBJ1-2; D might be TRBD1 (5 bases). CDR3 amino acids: CASSEGQGLYGYTF. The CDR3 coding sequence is TGTGCCAGCAGTGAAGGGCAGGGCCTATATGGCTACACCTTC.